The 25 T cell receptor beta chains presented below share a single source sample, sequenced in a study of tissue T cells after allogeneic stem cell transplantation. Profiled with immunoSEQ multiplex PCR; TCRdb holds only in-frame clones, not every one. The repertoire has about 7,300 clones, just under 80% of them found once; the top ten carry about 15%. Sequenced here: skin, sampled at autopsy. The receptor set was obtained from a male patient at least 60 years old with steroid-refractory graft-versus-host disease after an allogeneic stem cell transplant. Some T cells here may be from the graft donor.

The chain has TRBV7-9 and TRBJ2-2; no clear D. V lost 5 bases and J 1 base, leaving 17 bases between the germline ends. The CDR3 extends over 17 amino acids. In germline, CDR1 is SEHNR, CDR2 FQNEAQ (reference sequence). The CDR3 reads CASSISGLAGNTGELFF. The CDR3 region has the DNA TGTGCCAGCAGCATTAGTGGGCTGGCAGGGAACACCGGGGAGCTGTTTTTT.

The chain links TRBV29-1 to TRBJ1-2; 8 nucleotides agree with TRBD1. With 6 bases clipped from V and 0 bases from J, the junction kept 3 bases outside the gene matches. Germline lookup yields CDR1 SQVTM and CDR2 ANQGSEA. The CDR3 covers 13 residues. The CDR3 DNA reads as TGCAGCGTGCACAGGGGGGCTAACTATGGCTACACCTTC. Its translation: CSVHRGANYGYTF.

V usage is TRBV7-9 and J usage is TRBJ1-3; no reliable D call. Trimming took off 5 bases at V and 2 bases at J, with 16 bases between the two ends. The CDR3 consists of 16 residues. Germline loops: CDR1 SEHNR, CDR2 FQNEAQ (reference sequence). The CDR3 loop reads CASSERPADAGNTIYF. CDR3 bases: TGTGCCAGCAGCGAACGCCCGGCGGACGCTGGAAACACCATATATTTT.

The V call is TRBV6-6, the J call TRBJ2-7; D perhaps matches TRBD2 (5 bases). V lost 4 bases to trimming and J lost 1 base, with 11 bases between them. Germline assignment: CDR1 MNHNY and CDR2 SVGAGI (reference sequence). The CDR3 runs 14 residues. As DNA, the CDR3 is TGTGCCAGCAGTTTCCTCGGGGAGTCCTACGAGCAGTACTTC. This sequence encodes CASSFLGESYEQYF.

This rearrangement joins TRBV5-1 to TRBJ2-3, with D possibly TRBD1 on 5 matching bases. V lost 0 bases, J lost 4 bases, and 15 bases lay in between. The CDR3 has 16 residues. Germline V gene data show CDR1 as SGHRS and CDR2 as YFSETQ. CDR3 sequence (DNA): TGCGCCAGCAGCTTGGCCGTTGGGGCGCGAGCAGATACGCAGTATTTT. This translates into CASSLAVGARADTQYF.

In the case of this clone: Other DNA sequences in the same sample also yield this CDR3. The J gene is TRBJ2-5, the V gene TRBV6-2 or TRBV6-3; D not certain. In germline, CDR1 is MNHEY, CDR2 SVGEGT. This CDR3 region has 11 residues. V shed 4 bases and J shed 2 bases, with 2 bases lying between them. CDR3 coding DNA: TGTGCCAGCAGTTCTCAAGAGACCCAGTACTTC. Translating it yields CASSSQETQYF.

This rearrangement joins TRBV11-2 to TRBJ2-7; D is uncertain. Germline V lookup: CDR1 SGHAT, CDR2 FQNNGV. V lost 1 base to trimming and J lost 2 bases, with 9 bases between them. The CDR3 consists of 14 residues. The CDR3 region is CASSLGFSPYEQYF. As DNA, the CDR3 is TGTGCCAGCAGCTTAGGGTTTTCCCCCTACGAGCAGTACTTC.

The CDR3 nucleotides read TGTGCCTGGAGTGGCAGGGTTAGGATAGGTGCACCCCTCCACTTT. Protein sequence: CAWSGRVRIGAPLHF. The chain couples TRBV30 to TRBJ1-6, with D perhaps TRBD1 (5 bases). Trimming stripped 1 base from V and 11 bases from J, with 18 bases between. Germline CDR1 reads GTSNPN; CDR2 reads SVGIG (reference sequence). CDR3 length equals 15 residues.

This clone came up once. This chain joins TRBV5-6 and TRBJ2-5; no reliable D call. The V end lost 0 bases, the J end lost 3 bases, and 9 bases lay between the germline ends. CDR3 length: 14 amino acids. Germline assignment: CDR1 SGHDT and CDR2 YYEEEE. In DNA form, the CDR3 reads TGTGCCAGCAGCTTGGACTCAGGAGAAGAGACCCAGTACTTC. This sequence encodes CASSLDSGEETQYF.

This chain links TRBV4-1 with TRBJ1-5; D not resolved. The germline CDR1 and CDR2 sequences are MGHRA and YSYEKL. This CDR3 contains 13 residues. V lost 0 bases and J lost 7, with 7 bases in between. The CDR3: CASSQDLEQPQHF. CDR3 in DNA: TGCGCCAGCAGCCAAGATCTAGAACAGCCCCAGCATTTT.

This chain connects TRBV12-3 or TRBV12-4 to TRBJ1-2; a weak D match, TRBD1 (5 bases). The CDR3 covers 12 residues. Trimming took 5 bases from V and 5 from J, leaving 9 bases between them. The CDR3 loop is CASSGGEYGYTF. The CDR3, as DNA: TGTGCCAGCAGTGGGGGGGAATATGGCTACACCTTC.

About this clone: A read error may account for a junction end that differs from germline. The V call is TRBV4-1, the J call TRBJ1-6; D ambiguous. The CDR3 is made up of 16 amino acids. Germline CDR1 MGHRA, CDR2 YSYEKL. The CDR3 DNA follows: TGCGTCAGCAGCCCCCCCCGGGGCTCCTATAATTCACCCCTCCACTTT. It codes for CVSSPPRGSYNSPLHF.

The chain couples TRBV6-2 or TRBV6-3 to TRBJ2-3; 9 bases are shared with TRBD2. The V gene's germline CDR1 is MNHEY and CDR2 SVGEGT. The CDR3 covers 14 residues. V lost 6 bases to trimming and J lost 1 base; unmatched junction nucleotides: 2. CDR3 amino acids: CASSRLAGTDTQYF. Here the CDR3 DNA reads TGTGCCAGCAGCCGACTAGCGGGCACAGATACGCAGTATTTT.

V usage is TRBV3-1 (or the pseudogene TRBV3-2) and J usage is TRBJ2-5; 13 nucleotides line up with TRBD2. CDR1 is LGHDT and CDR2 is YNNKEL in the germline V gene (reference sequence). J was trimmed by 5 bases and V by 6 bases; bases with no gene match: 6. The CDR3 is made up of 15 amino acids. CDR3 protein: CASSHAGLAGETQYF. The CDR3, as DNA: TGTGCCAGCAGTCATGCGGGACTAGCGGGGGAGACCCAGTACTTC.

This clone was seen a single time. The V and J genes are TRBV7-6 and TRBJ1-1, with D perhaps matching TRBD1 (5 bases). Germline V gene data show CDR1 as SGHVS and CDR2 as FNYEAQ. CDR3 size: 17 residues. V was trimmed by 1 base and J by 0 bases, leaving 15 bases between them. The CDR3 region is CASSLGGAGGMNTEAFF. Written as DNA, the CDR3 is TGTGCCAGCAGCTTAGGCGGAGCGGGGGGGATGAACACTGAAGCTTTCTTT.

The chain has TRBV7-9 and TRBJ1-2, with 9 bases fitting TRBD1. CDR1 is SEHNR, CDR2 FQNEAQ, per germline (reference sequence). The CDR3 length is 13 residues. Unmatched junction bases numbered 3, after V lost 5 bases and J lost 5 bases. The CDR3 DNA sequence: TGTGCCAGCAGCCGGACAGGGGCTTATGGCTACACCTTC. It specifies CASSRTGAYGYTF.

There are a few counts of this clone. CDR3 amino acids: CASIPRTNTGELFF. The CDR3, as DNA: TGTGCCAGCATCCCGAGAACTAACACCGGGGAGCTGTTTTTT. This chain joins TRBV7-9 and TRBJ2-2; the D is unclear. Germline V gene data show CDR1 as SEHNR and CDR2 as FQNEAQ (reference sequence). This CDR3 has 14 residues. V gave up 7 bases and J gave up 2 bases, with 11 bases separating them.

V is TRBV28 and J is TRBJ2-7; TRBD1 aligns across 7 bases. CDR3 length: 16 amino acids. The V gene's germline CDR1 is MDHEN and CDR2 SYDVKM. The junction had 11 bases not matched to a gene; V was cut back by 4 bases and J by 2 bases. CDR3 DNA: TGTGCCAGCAGTTCCATGACAGGGTCTCCCACCTACGAGCAGTACTTC. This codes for CASSSMTGSPTYEQYF. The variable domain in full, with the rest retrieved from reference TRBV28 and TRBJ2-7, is DVKVTQSSRYLVKRTGEKVFLECVQDMDHENMFWYRQDPGLGLRLIYFSYDVKMKEKGDIPEGYSVSREKKERFSLILESASTNQTSMYLCASSSMTGSPTYEQYFGPGTRLTVT.

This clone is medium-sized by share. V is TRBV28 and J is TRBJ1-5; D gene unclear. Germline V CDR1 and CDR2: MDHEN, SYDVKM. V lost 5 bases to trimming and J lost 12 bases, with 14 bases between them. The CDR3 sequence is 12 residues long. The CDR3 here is CASSPAFSVQHF. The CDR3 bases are TGTGCCAGCAGTCCAGCCTTTTCGGTCCAGCATTTT.

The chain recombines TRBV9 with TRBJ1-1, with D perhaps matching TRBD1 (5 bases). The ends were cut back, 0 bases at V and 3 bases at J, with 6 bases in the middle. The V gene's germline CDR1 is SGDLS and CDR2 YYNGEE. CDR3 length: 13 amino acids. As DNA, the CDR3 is TGTGCCAGCAGCGTAGCGGGGGACACTGAAGCTTTCTTT. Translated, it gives CASSVAGDTEAFF.

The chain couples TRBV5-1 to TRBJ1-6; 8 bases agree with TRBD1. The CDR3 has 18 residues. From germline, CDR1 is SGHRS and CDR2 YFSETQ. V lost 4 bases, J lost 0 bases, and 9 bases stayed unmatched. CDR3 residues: CASSKSRTGSSYNSPLHF. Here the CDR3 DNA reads TGCGCCAGCAGCAAGAGCCGGACAGGGAGCTCCTATAATTCACCCCTCCACTTT.

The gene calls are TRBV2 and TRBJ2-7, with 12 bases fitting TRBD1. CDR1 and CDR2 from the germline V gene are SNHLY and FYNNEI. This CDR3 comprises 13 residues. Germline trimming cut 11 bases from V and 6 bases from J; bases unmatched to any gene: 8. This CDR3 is CAVTGTGGFEQYF. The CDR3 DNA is TGTGCCGTAACCGGGACAGGGGGCTTCGAGCAGTACTTC.

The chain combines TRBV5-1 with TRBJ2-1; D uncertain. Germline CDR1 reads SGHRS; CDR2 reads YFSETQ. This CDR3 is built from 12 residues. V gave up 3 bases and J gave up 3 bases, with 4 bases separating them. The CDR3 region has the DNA TGCGCCAGCAGCTCCCTCTACAATGAGCAGTTCTTC. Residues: CASSSLYNEQFF.

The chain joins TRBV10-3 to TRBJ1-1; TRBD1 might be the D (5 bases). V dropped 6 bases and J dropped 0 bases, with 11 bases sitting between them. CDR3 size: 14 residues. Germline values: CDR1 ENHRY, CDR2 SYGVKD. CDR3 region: CAIRRQSMNTEAFF. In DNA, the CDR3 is TGTGCCATCAGGAGACAGAGCATGAACACTGAAGCTTTCTTT.

Here the CDR3 DNA reads TGTGCCAGCAGCCCGCGGAGTAGCGGGGGGGCCGCCCACGAGCAGTACTTC. It yields the protein CASSPRSSGGAAHEQYF. The chain has TRBV9 and TRBJ2-7, with 11 nucleotides matching TRBD2. This CDR3 is built from 17 residues. J gave up 5 bases and V 4 bases, and 14 bases lay outside the gene matches. Germline values: CDR1 SGDLS, CDR2 YYNGEE.